The entry below describes one T cell receptor (beta chain). Its specificity is not known. Using a J-beta primer mix together with a sample-barcoded 5' primer, a second PCR was run for roughly 6 to 11 cycles. Carrying 12 random nucleotides, a template-switch adaptor labeled each individual cDNA molecule. MiXCR, applied by TCRdb to the 5' RACE reads, yields one record per CDR3 protein. The sample records roughly 730,000 distinct CDR3 sequences, about 61% being singletons. CDR1 and CDR2 from the germline V gene are LGHDT and YNNKEL (reference sequence). V dropped 7 bases and J dropped 10 bases, with 22 bases sitting between them. The CDR3 extends over 15 amino acids. These data come from a study of blood T cells in healthy people across ages. In the study overall: About one barcoded beta molecule per two T cells came from capture by template switching.

General study findings and limits: Per million T cells, the diversity of TCR beta decreased roughly linearly as age advanced.

This rearrangement joins TRBV3-1 to TRBJ1-4, with a weak D call TRBD1 (6 bases). The source of this sequence is a man aged 40-55 years in good health. The sequenced sample was blood. CDR3 protein: CASTSSTGGQGKLFF. The DNA of the CDR3 is TGTGCCAGCACCTCGTCAACCGGGGGGCAAGGAAAACTGTTTTTT.